A single sample gave rise to the 32 T cell receptor beta chains below, sequenced in a study of T cells and Merkel cell carcinoma outcomes. The protocol was immunoSEQ multiplex PCR, while the TCRdb copy is restricted to in-frame clones and leaves out a portion. The sample has roughly 16,000 clones, roughly 79% seen once. The sample taken for sequencing was tumor tissue from Merkel cell carcinoma. The receptors here all came from a human donor with Merkel cell carcinoma.

The chain employs TRBV5-1 and TRBJ1-3; the match to TRBD1 covers 9 bases. Trimming took 2 bases from V and 3 from J; bases not matched to a gene: 6. The CDR3 covers 16 residues. Per germline, CDR1 SGHRS and CDR2 YFSETQ. The CDR3 DNA reads as TGCGCCAGCAGCTTCGCCGGGACAGGGTATGGAAACACCATATATTTT. This codes for CASSFAGTGYGNTIYF.

The chain couples TRBV9 to TRBJ2-5; D may match TRBD1 or TRBD2 (5 bases each). This CDR3 has 15 amino acids. Germline V gene sequence: CDR1 SGDLS, CDR2 YYNGEE. V lost 1 base and J lost 2, with 12 bases in between. CDR3 nucleotides: TGTGCCAGCAGCGTAAGCCCGGGACGTCAAGAGACCCAGTACTTC. Encoded protein: CASSVSPGRQETQYF.

CDR3 sequence reads: CASSYRVDREYEQYF. CDR3 DNA sequence: TGTGCCAGCAGTTACCGAGTTGACAGGGAGTACGAGCAGTACTTC. The chain employs TRBV6-5 and TRBJ2-7; 7 bases line up with TRBD1. V gave up 2 bases and J gave up 4 bases; unmatched junction bases: 8. CDR3 size: 15 residues. CDR1 and CDR2 from the germline V gene are MNHEY and SVGAGI.

This clone was picked up a small number of times. The rearrangement links TRBV5-4 to TRBJ1-3, with D unresolved. CDR3 length equals 15 residues. Germline CDR1 is SGHNT and CDR2 is YYREEE (reference sequence). Trimming removed 0 bases from V and 0 bases from J, with 7 bases in between. In DNA form, the CDR3 reads TGTGCCAGCAGCTTGGGGTACCACTCTGGAAACACCATATATTTT. Translated: CASSLGYHSGNTIYF.

J is TRBJ1-2 and V is TRBV18; a possible D gene is TRBD1 (5 bases). Trimming took 3 bases from V and 8 from J, leaving 10 bases between them. Germline V CDR1 and CDR2: KGHSH, LQKENI. CDR3 length equals 12 residues. CDR3 sequence reads: CASSPQGLGYTF. Written as DNA, the CDR3 is TGTGCCAGCTCACCCCAGGGATTGGGCTACACCTTC.

The J gene is TRBJ1-2, the V gene TRBV5-4; D ambiguous. Trimming pared 0 bases from V and 4 bases from J, leaving 10 bases between. CDR1 is SGHNT and CDR2 is YYREEE in the germline V gene (reference sequence). CDR3 length: 14 amino acids. For the CDR3, the DNA is TGTGCCAGCAGCTTGGAGGCGCAAGTCTATGGCTACACCTTC. Translation: CASSLEAQVYGYTF.

Regarding this clone: At one end the junction does not follow the germline gene, possibly because of a read error. Written as DNA, the CDR3 is TGTGCCTGGAATCCAGGCTGGGGCACTGAAGCTTGCTTT. Amino acids: CAWNPGWGTEACF. This chain links TRBV30 with TRBJ1-1; TRBD1 is a possible D gene (5 bases). The CDR3 length is 13 residues. Germline V gene sequence: CDR1 GTSNPN, CDR2 SVGIG (reference sequence).

In DNA, the CDR3 is TGTGCCAGCAGCCCAGACGGGACAGACTATGGCTACACCTTC. It specifies CASSPDGTDYGYTF. The chain is built from TRBV7-8 and TRBJ1-2; 7 nucleotides agree with TRBD1. With 5 bases clipped from V and 3 bases from J, the junction kept 6 bases outside the gene matches. The germline V gene has CDR1 SGHVS and CDR2 FQNEAQ. This CDR3 region has 14 residues.

This clone was recorded a few times. The same CDR3 is also encoded by other DNA sequences in this sample. This chain joins TRBV4-1 and TRBJ2-5, with TRBD2 matching 8 bases. CDR1 and CDR2 from the germline V gene are MGHRA and YSYEKL. J lost 6 bases, V lost 0 bases, and 21 bases had no gene match. This CDR3 region has 20 residues. The CDR3 sequence is CASSQDRVWARGAGGKTQYF. The CDR3 DNA is TGCGCCAGCAGCCAAGATCGGGTTTGGGCGCGGGGGGCCGGTGGGAAGACCCAGTACTTC.

The chain combines TRBV28 with TRBJ2-2; possible D gene TRBD1, 6 bases. This CDR3 contains 14 residues. Per the germline V gene, CDR1 is MDHEN and CDR2 is SYDVKM. V was cut by 8 bases and J by 1 base, with 11 bases left in between. The CDR3 spells CASAGTRNTGELFF. Written as DNA, the CDR3 is TGTGCCAGCGCCGGGACACGGAACACCGGGGAGCTGTTTTTT.

The chain combines TRBV19 with TRBJ1-6; maybe TRBD1 (6 bases). V lost 3 bases and J lost 10, with 16 bases in between. Germline loops: CDR1 LNHDA, CDR2 SQIVND (reference sequence). The CDR3 is made up of 15 amino acids. The CDR3 loop reads CASSIQQGQGSPLHF. The DNA for the CDR3 is TGTGCCAGTAGTATCCAACAGGGCCAAGGATCACCCCTCCACTTT.

The rearrangement joins TRBV5-8 to TRBJ2-3; possibly TRBD2 for D (5 bases). The CDR3 consists of 16 residues. Trimming took off 2 bases at V and 2 bases at J, with 15 bases between the two ends. Germline values: CDR1 SGHTS, CDR2 YDEGEE. This CDR3 is CASSFALSGNTDTQYF. CDR3 in DNA: TGTGCCAGCAGCTTTGCTCTCTCGGGAAACACAGATACGCAGTATTTT.

This chain connects TRBV6-1 to TRBJ1-2; D might be TRBD1 (5 bases). The V gene's germline CDR1 is MNHNS and CDR2 SASEGT. With 6 bases removed from V and 13 bases from J, the gap between germline ends came to 18 bases. The CDR3 sequence is 12 residues long. As DNA, the CDR3 is TGTGCCAGCAGGGAGGGGCCGCTTGGTGGCACCTTC. Its protein is CASREGPLGGTF.

The rearrangement links TRBV7-9 to TRBJ1-1; 9 bases align to TRBD1. The V and J ends lost 5 bases and 6 bases, in that order; junction bases with no gene match: 7. Germline assignment: CDR1 SEHNR and CDR2 FQNEAQ (reference sequence). This CDR3 region has 14 residues. CDR3 protein: CASSTGGGIAEAFF. The CDR3 region has the DNA TGTGCCAGCAGCACAGGGGGCGGAATCGCTGAAGCTTTCTTT.

This clone came up once. The chain is built from TRBV18 and TRBJ2-5; weak D call: TRBD2 (6 bases). The ends were cut back, 6 bases at V and 5 bases at J, with 16 bases in the middle. This CDR3 comprises 14 residues. CDR1 and CDR2 from the germline V gene are KGHSH and LQKENI. This CDR3 is CASSPAAGRETQYF. The CDR3 nucleotides are TGTGCCAGCTCTCCTGCGGCAGGGAGGGAGACCCAGTACTTC.

The CDR3 reads CASSPGLAGGLMDTQYF. The CDR3 region has the DNA TGTGCCAGCTCCCCTGGACTAGCGGGAGGTTTGATGGATACGCAGTATTTT. The chain is built from TRBV18 and TRBJ2-3, with 14 bases aligning to TRBD2. The CDR3 is 17 residues long. The ends lost 6 bases at V and 6 bases at J; junction bases unmatched: 11. Germline V gene lookup returns CDR1 KGHSH and CDR2 LQKENI. Full variable domain (missing parts from reference TRBV18 and TRBJ2-3): NAGVMQNPRHLVRRRGQEARLRCSPMKGHSHVYWYRQLPEEGLKFMVYLQKENIIDESGMPKERFSAEFPKEGPSILRIQQVVRGDSAAYFCASSPGLAGGLMDTQYFGPGTRLTVL.

The chain joins TRBV19 to TRBJ2-1; TRBD1 matches 7 bases. The CDR3 is 18 amino acids. V shed 5 bases, J shed 0 bases, and the junction held 13 bases outside the gene matches. Germline CDR1 LNHDA, CDR2 SQIVND (reference sequence). The CDR3 is CASSLTDRAHRSYNEQFF. Here the CDR3 DNA reads TGTGCCAGTAGTTTAACCGACAGGGCCCATCGCTCCTACAATGAGCAGTTCTTC.

The chain combines TRBV7-8 with TRBJ1-5; TRBD1 matches at 9 bases. There are 19 residues in the CDR3. Germline assignment: CDR1 SGHVS and CDR2 FQNEAQ. The V segment lost 5 bases and the J segment 2 bases; nucleotides outside the gene matches: 16. CDR3 sequence: CASSLLPGTGLNGNQPQHF. CDR3 DNA sequence: TGTGCCAGCAGCCTACTTCCAGGGACAGGGCTGAATGGCAATCAGCCCCAGCATTTT.

The V call is TRBV6-6, the J call TRBJ1-5, with no clear D. The V end was cut by 0 bases, the J end by 0 bases, with 3 bases between. Germline CDR1 reads MNHNY; CDR2 reads SVGAGI (reference sequence). This CDR3 spans 14 amino acids. This chain's CDR3 is CASSYSGSNQPQHF. The CDR3 nucleotides read TGTGCCAGCAGTTACTCCGGTAGCAATCAGCCCCAGCATTTT.

The chain employs TRBV7-9 and TRBJ2-2, with TRBD2 matching over 8 bases. CDR1 and CDR2 (germline): SEHNR, FQNEAQ (reference sequence). This CDR3 is built from 15 residues. Trimming cost V 7 bases and J 3 bases; bases outside gene matches: 7. Written as DNA, the CDR3 is TGTGCCAGCAAAAAAGCGGGAGTAGACACCGGGGAGCTGTTTTTT. It specifies CASKKAGVDTGELFF.

The V and J genes are TRBV18 and TRBJ1-5; D uncertain. The CDR3 contains 13 residues. Germline CDR1 and CDR2: KGHSH and LQKENI. Trimming pared 6 bases from V and 15 bases from J, leaving 21 bases between. Written as DNA, the CDR3 is TGTGCCAGCTCGAGTTCGGAAACGCTATCGCCGCATTTT. Translation gives CASSSSETLSPHF.

The rearrangement joins TRBV4-2 to TRBJ1-4, with D perhaps matching TRBD1 (6 bases). Germline assignment: CDR1 LGHNA and CDR2 YNFKEQ. V lost 1 base, J lost 7 bases, and 16 bases lay in between. CDR3 length equals 16 residues. The CDR3 coding sequence is TGTGCCAGCAGCCAAGTCGCGCAGGGGATCGGTGAAAAACTGTTTTTT. It codes for CASSQVAQGIGEKLFF.

This chain uses TRBV7-3 with TRBJ2-6, with D uncertain. The V end lost 8 bases, the J end lost 2 bases, and 7 bases lay between the germline ends. This CDR3 comprises 13 residues. The germline V gene has CDR1 SGHTA and CDR2 FQGTGA. As DNA, the CDR3 is TGTGCCAGCGGGATCACTGGGGCCAACGTCCTGACTTTC. Translation gives CASGITGANVLTF.

This clone is medium-sized by share. The V and J genes are TRBV9 and TRBJ2-1; D tentatively fits TRBD1 or TRBD2 (6 bases each). The germline V and J ends were trimmed by 1 base and 6 bases, with 14 bases remaining between them. This CDR3 is 15 amino acids long. CDR1 is SGDLS and CDR2 is YYNGEE in the germline V gene. The CDR3 DNA reads as TGTGCCAGCAGCGTAAGGGGGGCACTATTCAATGAGCAGTTCTTC. The encoded protein is CASSVRGALFNEQFF.

The genes are TRBV6-5 and TRBJ1-2; TRBD1 might be the D (6 bases). V was cut by 2 bases and J by 8 bases, with 12 bases left in between. CDR1 and CDR2 from the germline V gene are MNHEY and SVGAGI. The CDR3 sequence is 13 residues long. The CDR3 bases are TGTGCCAGCAGTTACGACAGGTGGGACGGCTACACCTTC. Translating it yields CASSYDRWDGYTF.

This chain joins TRBV5-6 and TRBJ2-5; no reliable D call. The CDR3 totals 12 residues. Trimming removed 4 bases from V and 4 bases from J, with 8 bases in between. Germline lookup yields CDR1 SGHDT and CDR2 YYEEEE. The CDR3 here is CASSPDLETQYF. CDR3 nucleotides: TGTGCCAGCAGCCCAGACTTAGAGACCCAGTACTTC. The full variable domain, its missing parts supplied by reference TRBV5-6 and TRBJ2-5, is DAGVTQSPTHLIKTRGQQVTLRCSPKSGHDTVSWYQQALGQGPQFIFQYYEEEERQRGNFPDRFSGHQFPNYSSELNVNALLLGDSALYLCASSPDLETQYFGPGTRLLVL.

The chain joins TRBV7-9 to TRBJ2-3, with TRBD2 matching over 7 bases. The CDR3 spans 16 residues. Germline V lookup: CDR1 SEHNR, CDR2 FQNEAQ (reference sequence). V was clipped by 1 base and J by 4 bases; unmatched bases: 8. The CDR3 nucleotides read TGTGCCAGCAGCTTAGAAGGCGGGAGAGGGGCAGATACGCAGTATTTT. This gives the protein CASSLEGGRGADTQYF.

The V call is TRBV7-9, the J call TRBJ2-2; no clear D gene. Between the trimmed V and J ends, which lost 1 base and 6 bases, there was a span of 6 bases. The V gene's germline CDR1 is SEHNR and CDR2 FQNEAQ (reference sequence). This CDR3 is 13 amino acids long. CDR3 in amino acids: CASSLGWAGELFF. In nucleotides, the CDR3 is TGTGCCAGCAGCTTAGGCTGGGCCGGGGAGCTGTTTTTT.

This clone was seen once. The V and J genes are TRBV5-4 and TRBJ2-1, with 10 nucleotides matching TRBD1. The germline V gene encodes CDR1 SGHNT and CDR2 YYREEE (reference sequence). This CDR3 has 15 residues. V shed 4 bases, J shed 2 bases, and the junction held 3 bases outside the gene matches. The DNA for the CDR3 is TGTGCCAGCAGCCTGGACAGGGGGACCTACAATGAGCAGTTCTTC. Translated, it gives CASSLDRGTYNEQFF.

The chain links TRBV5-4 to TRBJ2-2; the D gene is possibly TRBD1 (6 bases). Germline values: CDR1 SGHNT, CDR2 YYREEE (reference sequence). The CDR3 extends over 15 amino acids. The V end was cut by 4 bases, the J end by 4 bases, with 14 bases between. The chain's CDR3 is CASSPSTGFTGELFF. The CDR3 DNA follows: TGTGCCAGCAGCCCATCTACAGGGTTCACCGGGGAGCTGTTTTTT.

The V call is TRBV28, the J call TRBJ2-1; D unclear. The germline V and J ends were trimmed by 2 bases and 0 bases, with 11 bases remaining between them. The CDR3 covers 16 residues. CDR1 and CDR2 from the germline V gene are MDHEN and SYDVKM. The CDR3 sequence is CASSLPGLSSYNEQFF. The DNA for the CDR3 is TGTGCCAGCAGTTTACCGGGTCTGTCCTCCTACAATGAGCAGTTCTTC.

The count of this clone is one. The chain is built from TRBV6-5 and TRBJ2-2; D is uncertain. The V and J ends lost 6 bases and 7 bases respectively, with 18 bases between them. The germline V gene has CDR1 MNHEY and CDR2 SVGAGI. This CDR3 region has 15 residues. For the CDR3, the DNA is TGTGCCAGCAGGGGCCCAGCCCTCGGTGGCGGGGAGCTGTTTTTT. This translates into CASRGPALGGGELFF.